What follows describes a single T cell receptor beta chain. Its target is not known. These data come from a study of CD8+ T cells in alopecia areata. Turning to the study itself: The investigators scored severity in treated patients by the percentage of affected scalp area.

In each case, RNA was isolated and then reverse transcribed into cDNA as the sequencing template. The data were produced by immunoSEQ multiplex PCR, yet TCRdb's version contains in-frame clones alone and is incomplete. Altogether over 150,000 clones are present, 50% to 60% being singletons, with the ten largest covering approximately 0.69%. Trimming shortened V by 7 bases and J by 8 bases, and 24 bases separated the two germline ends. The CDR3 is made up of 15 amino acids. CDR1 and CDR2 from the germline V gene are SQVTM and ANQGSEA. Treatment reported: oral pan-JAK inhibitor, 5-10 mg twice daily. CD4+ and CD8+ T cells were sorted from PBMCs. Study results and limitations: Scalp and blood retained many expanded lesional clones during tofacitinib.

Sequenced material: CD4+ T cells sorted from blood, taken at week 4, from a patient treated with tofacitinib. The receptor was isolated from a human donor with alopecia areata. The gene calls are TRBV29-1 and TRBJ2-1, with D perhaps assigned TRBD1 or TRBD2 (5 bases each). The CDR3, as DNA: TGCAGCGCCGTAGGGGACCCTCATTTAAGCGATGAGCAGTTCTTC. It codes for CSAVGDPHLSDEQFF.